This TCR beta chain was sequenced for a study of blood T cell repertoires in COVID-19. Assay: immunoSEQ multiplex PCR; the TCRdb copy retains only in-frame clones and omits some. The table has 190,000 or so clones, 70% to 90% seen once. V was trimmed by 5 bases and J by 8 bases, leaving 12 bases between them. This CDR3 contains 12 residues. Sequenced input: PBMCs or T cells enriched from blood (not recorded which). The chain employs TRBV12-3 or TRBV12-4 and TRBJ1-2; D is unresolved. This TCR derives from a man aged 30 to 45 who had recovered from COVID-19. The CDR3 DNA reads as TGTGCCAGCAGTGAGTCCCTGCGGGGCTACACCTTC. Protein sequence: CASSESLRGYTF.